In this sample, the clone carrying this T cell receptor beta chain turned up once. Its antigen is as yet unknown. These data come from a study of radiation and T cells in renal cell carcinoma. Study outcomes and limitations: Without pretreatment biopsies, baseline tumor clonotype presence was undetermined.

As to time point: blood 2 weeks post-SBRT. Documented treatment: 15 Gy SBRT to primary tumor, nephrectomy 4 weeks later. Germline trimming cut 0 bases from V and 1 base from J; bases unmatched to any gene: 2. Per the germline V gene, CDR1 is SGHNT and CDR2 is YYREEE (reference sequence). This CDR3 has 15 residues. Repertoires were generated with immunoSEQ multiplex PCR, while TCRdb's copy carries only in-frame clones and drops some. The sample holds about 130,000 clones, roughly four fifths seen once. The sample consisted of blood, taken from a patient whose treatment included radiotherapy and nephrectomy. The rearrangement links TRBV5-4 to TRBJ2-7; 9 nucleotides match TRBD1. The receptor comes from a man aged 50 to 59 with renal cell carcinoma. CDR3 sequence (DNA): TGTGCCAGCAGCTTGGGGGGGACAGGGTCCTACGAGCAGTACTTC. Encoded protein: CASSLGGTGSYEQYF.